This TCR beta chain was obtained from a study of cytomegalovirus exposure and HLA in healthy donors. Study-wide points: In an earlier analysis, about 87% or about 30%: the productive usage of most TCR beta V segments. Beyond CMV serostatus, there was no information to go on about immune exposure. Association with HLA alleles at 0.05 false discovery rate was found for some 18,000 TCR beta sequences in a later analysis. Further analysis, carried out later, found HLA-associated TCR beta chains more clonally expanded than equally common other chains.

In regard to this clone: What it recognizes is unknown.

V dropped 4 bases and J dropped 6; count of bases not matched to a gene: 12. Per germline, CDR1 SGDLS and CDR2 YYNGEE. This CDR3 has 17 amino acids. The PCR used 60 Vbeta and 13 Jbeta primers. TCRdb's copy holds only in-frame clones and misses some; the assay was immunoSEQ multiplex PCR. The sample totals 110,000 to 150,000 clones; its top ten clones hold more than 0.8%. This TCR was sampled from a male donor in good health and CMV-seronegative. Sequenced material: PBMCs. The chain couples TRBV9 to TRBJ2-4; 11 bases map to TRBD1. The chain's CDR3 is CASSRSGDRGGGNIQYF. Here the CDR3 DNA reads TGTGCCAGCAGCCGATCGGGGGACAGGGGGGGCGGAAACATTCAGTACTTC.